This T cell receptor (beta chain) was profiled in a study of blood T cell repertoires in COVID-19. Study context: There were acute and convalescent COVID-19 samples, and they came from the United States, Italy and Spain. T cells, B-cell-depleted T cells, or PBMCs supplied cDNA or gDNA.

V trimming: 2 bases; J trimming: 0 bases; junction bases outside the gene matches: 1. The CDR3 extends over 14 amino acids. Germline assignment: CDR1 SGHKS and CDR2 YYEKEE (reference sequence). Authors' analysis steps: It was from reference gene primer amplification that nucleated cell counts were estimated. Data came from immunoSEQ multiplex PCR; TCRdb stores just in-frame clones and leaves some out. V, J and clone size are taken as reported in that table, and D and trimming were inferred from the DNA itself. This table has 110,000 or so clones, 70% to 80% appearing once. Sequenced material: peripheral blood. The TCR was taken from a man aged 45-65 years with acute or convalescent COVID-19. The chain carries TRBV5-5 and TRBJ1-2; TRBD1 agrees at 7 bases. The CDR3 sequence: CASSFQGANYGYTF. In DNA, the CDR3 is TGTGCCAGCAGCTTCCAGGGGGCTAACTATGGCTACACCTTC.